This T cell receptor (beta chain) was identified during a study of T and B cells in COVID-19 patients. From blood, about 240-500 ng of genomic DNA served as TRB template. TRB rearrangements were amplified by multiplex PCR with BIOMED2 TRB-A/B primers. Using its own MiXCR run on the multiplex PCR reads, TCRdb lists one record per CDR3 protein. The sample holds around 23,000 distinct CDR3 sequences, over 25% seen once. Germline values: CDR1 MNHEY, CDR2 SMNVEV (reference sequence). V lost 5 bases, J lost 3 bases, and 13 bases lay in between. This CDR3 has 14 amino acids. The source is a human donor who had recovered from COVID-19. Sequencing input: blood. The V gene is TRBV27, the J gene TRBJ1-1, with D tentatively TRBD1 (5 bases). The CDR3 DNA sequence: TGTGCCAGCAGTCCGGGGGGGGACTACACTGAAGCTTTCTTT. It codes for CASSPGGDYTEAFF.